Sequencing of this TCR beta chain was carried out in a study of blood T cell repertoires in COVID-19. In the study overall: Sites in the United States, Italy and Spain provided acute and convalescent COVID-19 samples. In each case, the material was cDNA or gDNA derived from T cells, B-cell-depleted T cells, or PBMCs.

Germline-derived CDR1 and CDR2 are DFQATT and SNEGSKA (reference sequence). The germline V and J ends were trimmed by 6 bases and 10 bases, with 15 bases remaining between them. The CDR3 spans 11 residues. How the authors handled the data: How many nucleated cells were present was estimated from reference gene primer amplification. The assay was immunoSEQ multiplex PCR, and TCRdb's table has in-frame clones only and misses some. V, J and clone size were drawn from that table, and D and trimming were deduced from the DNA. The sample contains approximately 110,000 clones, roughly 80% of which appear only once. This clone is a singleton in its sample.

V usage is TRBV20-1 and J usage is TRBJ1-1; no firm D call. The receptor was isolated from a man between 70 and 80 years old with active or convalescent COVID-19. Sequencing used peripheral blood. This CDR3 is CSARDEPRAFF. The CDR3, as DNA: TGCAGTGCCCGGGATGAGCCCAGAGCTTTCTTT.